This entry lists 32 T cell receptor beta chains sequenced from one sample in a study of cytomegalovirus exposure and HLA in healthy donors. This PCR relied on a set of 60 Vbeta primers and 13 Jbeta primers. Here immunoSEQ multiplex PCR was the method, and the copy in TCRdb shows in-frame clones only, minus some. Among 120,000 to 150,000 clones, 78% were seen once, and the ten largest hold about 2.5%. The source material was PBMCs. All receptors derive from a male donor in good health and CMV-seronegative.

The chain joins TRBV7-9 to TRBJ1-2; D not resolved. The CDR3 has 9 amino acids. The V gene lost 7 bases and the J gene lost 6 bases, with 3 bases spanning the gap. Germline V CDR1 and CDR2: SEHNR, FQNEAQ (reference sequence). The CDR3 coding sequence is TGTGCCAGCAACAATGGCTACACCTTC. Its translation: CASNNGYTF. The whole variable domain, filled in from reference TRBV7-9 and TRBJ1-2, reads DTGVSQNPRHKITKRGQNVTFRCDPISEHNRLYWYRQTLGQGPEFLTYFQNEAQLEKSRLLSDRFSAERPKGSFSTLEIQRTEQGDSAMYLCASNNGYTFGSGTRLTVV.

This chain links TRBV19 with TRBJ1-1, with a possible D match to TRBD1 (5 bases). This CDR3 has 18 amino acids. Germline V gives CDR1 LNHDA, CDR2 SQIVND (reference sequence). V dropped 7 bases and J dropped 5 bases, with 29 bases sitting between them. The CDR3 region has the DNA TGTGCCAGTACCACTTTCCCGGTGGGGGGAAGGGTCGGGACTGAAGCTTTCTTT. Encoded protein: CASTTFPVGGRVGTEAFF.

The chain links TRBV10-3 to TRBJ1-2; 8 bases are a match to TRBD1. The CDR3 runs to 13 residues. Germline V lookup: CDR1 ENHRY, CDR2 SYGVKD. J was trimmed by 7 bases and V by 9 bases; bases with no gene match: 10. The CDR3 loop reads CAIRTGPTGGYTF. CDR3 bases: TGTGCCATAAGGACAGGGCCGACGGGTGGCTACACCTTC.

The chain joins TRBV6-4 to TRBJ2-3; perhaps TRBD2 as D (7 bases). CDR3 size: 15 residues. Germline CDR1 is MRHNA and CDR2 is SNTAGT. Trimming shortened V by 0 bases and J by 1 base, and 8 bases separated the two germline ends. The CDR3 sequence is CASSDSGGGTDTQYF. As DNA, the CDR3 is TGTGCCAGCAGTGACTCAGGGGGGGGCACAGATACGCAGTATTTT.

CDR3 nucleotide sequence: TGTGCCAGCAGCGTAGAAGGGGGCACCGGGGAGCTGTTTTTT. It translates to CASSVEGGTGELFF. The chain links TRBV9 to TRBJ2-2; maybe TRBD1 (6 bases). V lost 0 bases and J 4 bases, leaving 7 bases between the germline ends. Germline CDR1 SGDLS, CDR2 YYNGEE. The length of the CDR3 is 14 residues.

This chain joins TRBV25-1 and TRBJ2-1, with unresolved D. The CDR3 spans 11 residues. Germline V gene sequence: CDR1 MGHDK, CDR2 SYGVNS. V lost 4 bases and J lost 5, with 3 bases in between. For the CDR3, the DNA is TGTGCCAGCAGTGGCGACAATGAGCAGTTCTTC. It is translated as CASSGDNEQFF.

The V and J genes are TRBV7-6 and TRBJ1-1; D is undetermined. V lost 6 bases and J 2 bases, leaving 7 bases between the germline ends. The length of the CDR3 is 12 residues. The germline CDR1 and CDR2 sequences are SGHVS and FNYEAQ. CDR3 nucleotide sequence: TGTGCCAGCAGGTACAGAAACACTGAAGCTTTCTTT. Its protein is CASRYRNTEAFF. The entire variable domain, with the rest obtained from reference TRBV7-6 and TRBJ1-1, is as follows: GAGVSQSPRYKVTKRGQDVALRCDPISGHVSLYWYRQALGQGPEFLTYFNYEAQQDKSGLPNDRFSAERPEGSISTLTIQRTEQRDSAMYRCASRYRNTEAFFGQGTRLTVV.

The chain links TRBV29-1 to TRBJ2-1, with 9 bases lining up with TRBD1. CDR1 is SQVTM, CDR2 ANQGSEA, per germline. The CDR3 is 17 amino acids. The V and J ends lost 0 bases and 2 bases, in that order; junction bases with no gene match: 8. This chain's CDR3 is CSVEDMGQGRAYNEQFF. The CDR3 region has the DNA TGCAGCGTTGAAGATATGGGACAGGGAAGGGCCTACAATGAGCAGTTCTTC.

This rearrangement joins TRBV19 to TRBJ1-1, with D unclear. The germline CDR1 and CDR2 sequences are LNHDA and SQIVND (reference sequence). The V and J ends lost 2 bases and 1 base respectively, with 11 bases between them. This CDR3 comprises 15 residues. CDR3: CASSIPQSSNTEAFF. The CDR3, as DNA: TGTGCCAGTAGTATACCACAGAGTTCGAACACTGAAGCTTTCTTT.

The rearrangement joins TRBV11-2 to TRBJ1-1; D call uncertain. In germline, CDR1 is SGHAT, CDR2 FQNNGV. The CDR3 has 13 residues. V dropped 4 bases and J dropped 1 base, with 7 bases sitting between them. CDR3 protein: CASSSQPNTEAFF. In nucleotides, the CDR3 is TGTGCCAGCAGCTCACAGCCGAACACTGAAGCTTTCTTT.

The chain recombines TRBV12-5 with TRBJ1-6; possibly TRBD1 for D (5 bases). Germline CDR1 LGHNT, CDR2 FRNRAP. V lost 2 bases and J lost 7, with 12 bases in between. The CDR3 has 15 amino acids. The CDR3 loop reads CASGLRGGNNSPLHF. The DNA of the CDR3 is TGTGCTAGTGGTTTGCGCGGGGGTAACAATTCACCCCTCCACTTT.

This clone was observed a single time. The chain has TRBV19 and TRBJ2-4; 11 bases map to TRBD1. V trimming: 5 bases; J trimming: 1 base; junction bases outside the gene matches: 10. The CDR3 loop spans 18 amino acids. Germline CDR1 LNHDA, CDR2 SQIVND (reference sequence). This CDR3 is CASSALLRDRGAKNIQYF. DNA of the CDR3: TGTGCCAGTAGTGCCCTGCTAAGGGACAGGGGGGCCAAAAACATTCAGTACTTC.

The chain uses TRBV10-2 and TRBJ1-5; TRBD1 might be the D (5 bases). V lost 0 bases and J lost 9, with 12 bases in between. The CDR3 is 14 residues long. Germline loops: CDR1 WSHSY, CDR2 SAAADI. The CDR3 sequence is CASSESAGGVPQHF. The CDR3, as DNA: TGCGCCAGCAGTGAGTCGGCGGGGGGGGTGCCCCAGCATTTT.

This clone was seen a single time. The J gene is TRBJ2-3, the V gene TRBV5-6, with 8 bases lining up with TRBD1. Germline V gene lookup returns CDR1 SGHDT and CDR2 YYEEEE. The V segment lost 4 bases and the J segment 2 bases; nucleotides outside the gene matches: 6. CDR3 length: 15 amino acids. Written as DNA, the CDR3 is TGTGCCAGCAGCCCGCGGACAGGGTCCACAGATACGCAGTATTTT. This translates into CASSPRTGSTDTQYF.

The chain joins TRBV28 to TRBJ1-2; D remains unclear. Trimming cost V 1 base and J 7 bases, with 7 bases left between them. The CDR3 has 12 amino acids. CDR1 is MDHEN and CDR2 is SYDVKM in the germline V gene. The CDR3 loop is CASSLSGSGYTF. In DNA, the CDR3 is TGTGCCAGCAGTTTATCGGGATCTGGCTACACCTTC.

V gene TRBV7-2 combines with J gene TRBJ1-5; 11 positions agree with TRBD1. In germline, CDR1 is SGHTA, CDR2 FQGNSA. After removal of 2 bases from V and 5 bases from J, the junction contained 8 bases not matched to a gene. The CDR3 is made up of 17 amino acids. CDR3 sequence: CASSLRGRGQGDQPQHF. The CDR3, as DNA: TGTGCCAGCAGCTTACGTGGGAGGGGACAGGGGGATCAGCCCCAGCATTTT.

The chain carries TRBV13 and TRBJ2-7, with 7 bases lining up with TRBD1. Looked up from germline, CDR1 is PRHDT and CDR2 is FYEKMQ (reference sequence). The junction had 8 bases not matched to a gene; V was cut back by 10 bases and J by 2 bases. This CDR3 spans 13 amino acids. In nucleotides, the CDR3 is TGTGCCACTACCGGGACAGCTACCTACGAGCAGTACTTC. This codes for CATTGTATYEQYF.

The rearrangement uses TRBV6-5 and TRBJ2-1; a possible D gene is TRBD1 (6 bases). Germline-derived CDR1 and CDR2 are MNHEY and SVGAGI. This CDR3 contains 14 residues. Trimming shortened V by 1 base and J by 4 bases, and 8 bases separated the two germline ends. The CDR3 sequence: CASSYLQGYNEQFF. In nucleotides, the CDR3 is TGTGCCAGCAGTTACTTGCAGGGGTACAATGAGCAGTTCTTC.

The chain is built from TRBV30 and TRBJ2-5, with D unresolved. CDR3 length: 11 amino acids. Germline V gene sequence: CDR1 GTSNPN, CDR2 SVGIG (reference sequence). The V gene lost 5 bases and the J gene lost 5 bases, with 9 bases spanning the gap. The CDR3 here is CAWELRETQYF. As DNA, the CDR3 is TGTGCCTGGGAACTCCGGGAGACCCAGTACTTC.

J is TRBJ1-4 and V is TRBV5-6, with a weak D call TRBD1 (6 bases). Germline loops: CDR1 SGHDT, CDR2 YYEEEE. This CDR3 has 16 amino acids. The V end was cut by 3 bases, the J end by 8 bases, with 20 bases between. CDR3 amino acids: CASSWGGSALREKLFF. The CDR3 DNA reads TGTGCCAGCAGCTGGGGGGGCTCGGCGCTAAGGGAAAAACTGTTTTTT.

V and J are TRBV5-8 and TRBJ2-7; perhaps TRBD1 as D (5 bases). The CDR3 spans 16 residues. The germline gives CDR1 SGHTS, CDR2 YDEGEE. V was clipped by 2 bases and J by 2 bases, with 17 bases between them. CDR3 residues: CASSLLWSRAAYEQYF. In DNA form, the CDR3 reads TGTGCCAGCAGCTTATTATGGTCCAGGGCCGCCTACGAGCAGTACTTC.

This chain uses TRBV6-1 with TRBJ1-2, with a possible D match to TRBD1 (6 bases). CDR3 length: 14 amino acids. Trimming removed 5 bases from V and 2 bases from J, with 12 bases in between. CDR1 MNHNS and CDR2 SASEGT come from the germline V gene. The CDR3: CASSSGARNYGYTF. The CDR3 DNA follows: TGTGCCAGCAGTTCAGGGGCGAGGAACTATGGCTACACCTTC.

The J gene is TRBJ1-5, the V gene TRBV2; D possibly corresponds to TRBD1 (6 bases). The length of the CDR3 is 14 residues. Looked up from germline, CDR1 is SNHLY and CDR2 is FYNNEI. V dropped 7 bases and J dropped 0 bases, with 10 bases sitting between them. The chain's CDR3 is CASTRDTSNQPQHF. The CDR3 DNA sequence: TGTGCCAGCACCAGGGACACTAGCAATCAGCCCCAGCATTTT. Filled out from reference TRBV2 and TRBJ1-5, the complete variable domain reads EPEVTQTPSHQVTQMGQEVILRCVPISNHLYFYWYRQILGQKVEFLVSFYNNEISEKSEIFDDQFSVERPDGSNFTLKIRSTKLEDSAMYFCASTRDTSNQPQHFGDGTRLSIL.

The chain joins TRBV5-6 to TRBJ1-2; the match to TRBD1 covers 7 bases. V lost 3 bases and J lost 4; bases outside the gene matches: 3. The germline V gene encodes CDR1 SGHDT and CDR2 YYEEEE. CDR3 length: 13 amino acids. Here the CDR3 DNA reads TGTGCCAGCAGCTCAACAGGGGTCTATGGCTACACCTTC. Translation: CASSSTGVYGYTF.

This clone was detected once. The V and J genes are TRBV6-1 and TRBJ1-2; TRBD1 matches at 9 bases. The CDR3 totals 17 residues. V lost 1 base and J lost 1; bases outside the gene matches: 7. Germline CDR1 is MNHNS and CDR2 is SASEGT. The CDR3 reads CASSEVTGQGHNYGYTF. The CDR3 DNA sequence: TGTGCCAGCAGTGAAGTGACGGGACAGGGACATAACTATGGCTACACCTTC.

Concerning this clone: Its ends do not fully match the called genes, so a read error is possible. Other DNA sequences in the sample encode the same CDR3. This sequence joins TRBV5-4 and TRBJ1-1; possibly TRBD1 for D (5 bases). The CDR3 sequence is 14 residues long. Germline V gives CDR1 SGHNT, CDR2 YYREEE (reference sequence). The CDR3 DNA reads TGTGCCAGCAGCGCGACGGACATGAACACTGAAGCTTTCTTC. Its protein is CASSATDMNTEAFF.

The count of this clone is one. V and J are TRBV2 and TRBJ1-4; D is unresolved. CDR1 is SNHLY and CDR2 is FYNNEI in the germline V gene. Trimming removed 3 bases from V and 0 bases from J, with 11 bases in between. The CDR3 covers 16 residues. The CDR3 sequence is CASSEEQLATNEKLFF. The DNA for the CDR3 is TGTGCCAGCAGTGAGGAACAGCTTGCAACTAATGAAAAACTGTTTTTT.

The chain couples TRBV29-1 to TRBJ2-5; 8 bases align to TRBD1. Germline CDR1 is SQVTM and CDR2 is ANQGSEA. This CDR3 is built from 16 residues. V lost 4 bases and J lost 2; bases outside the gene matches: 12. This CDR3 is CSVGVTGVSPQETQYF. In nucleotides, the CDR3 is TGCAGCGTTGGCGTGACAGGGGTTTCTCCTCAAGAGACCCAGTACTTC.

The V and J genes are TRBV11-2 and TRBJ1-3; D gene ambiguous. The CDR3 covers 15 residues. Germline V lookup: CDR1 SGHAT, CDR2 FQNNGV. V lost 3 bases and J lost 4, with 13 bases in between. The CDR3 loop reads CASSFRSPGGNTIYF. In DNA form, the CDR3 reads TGTGCCAGCAGCTTCCGAAGTCCGGGGGGAAACACCATATATTTT.

J is TRBJ2-7 and V is TRBV11-1, with D tentatively TRBD2 (5 bases). Looked up from germline, CDR1 is SGHAT and CDR2 is FQDESV (reference sequence). The CDR3 loop spans 16 amino acids. V lost 4 bases and J 2 bases, leaving 18 bases between the germline ends. CDR3 coding DNA: TGTGCCAGCAGCTCCCCCGGGGTGGCGAGCACCTACGAGCAGTACTTC. Protein: CASSSPGVASTYEQYF.

The CDR3 region is CASSVGGLAGVSYEQYF. The CDR3 DNA reads TGTGCCAGCAGCGTAGGAGGGCTAGCGGGCGTATCCTACGAGCAGTACTTC. This chain links TRBV9 with TRBJ2-7; 8 nucleotides agree with TRBD2. The trim removed 0 bases at V and 1 base at J, leaving 9 bases unmatched. Germline-derived CDR1 and CDR2 are SGDLS and YYNGEE. The CDR3 extends over 17 amino acids.

The J gene is TRBJ1-2, the V gene TRBV2, with D perhaps matching TRBD1 (6 bases). V shed 9 bases and J shed 8 bases, with 16 bases lying between them. CDR3 length: 12 residues. Germline values: CDR1 SNHLY, CDR2 FYNNEI. Written as DNA, the CDR3 is TGTGCCAGGACTACAGGGATGTCGGGCTACACCTTC. This encodes CARTTGMSGYTF. The variable domain in full, completed from reference TRBV2 and TRBJ1-2, reads EPEVTQTPSHQVTQMGQEVILRCVPISNHLYFYWYRQILGQKVEFLVSFYNNEISEKSEIFDDQFSVERPDGSNFTLKIRSTKLEDSAMYFCARTTGMSGYTFGSGTRLTVV.